This T cell receptor (beta chain) was sequenced during a study of T cell responses to AZD1222 COVID-19 vaccine. Some clones are missing from TCRdb's copy, which holds only in-frame ones; the method was immunoSEQ multiplex PCR. The repertoire holds 65,000 to 70,000 clones, with over 65% as singletons. Germline V lookup: CDR1 LNHDA, CDR2 SQIVND (reference sequence). The CDR3 has 14 residues. Trimming shortened V by 1 base and J by 2 bases, and 8 bases separated the two germline ends. Second-dose schedules of about 4 or about 12 weeks were combined. This clone was recorded a few times. This sequence joins TRBV19 and TRBJ1-2, with D unclear. The origin of this receptor is an adult who received the AZD1222 COVID-19 vaccine. The input for sequencing was peripheral blood, taken 28 days after the second AZD1222 dose. The CDR3 loop is CASSIGWRNYGYTF. The CDR3 bases are TGTGCCAGTAGTATAGGGTGGCGGAACTATGGCTACACCTTC.